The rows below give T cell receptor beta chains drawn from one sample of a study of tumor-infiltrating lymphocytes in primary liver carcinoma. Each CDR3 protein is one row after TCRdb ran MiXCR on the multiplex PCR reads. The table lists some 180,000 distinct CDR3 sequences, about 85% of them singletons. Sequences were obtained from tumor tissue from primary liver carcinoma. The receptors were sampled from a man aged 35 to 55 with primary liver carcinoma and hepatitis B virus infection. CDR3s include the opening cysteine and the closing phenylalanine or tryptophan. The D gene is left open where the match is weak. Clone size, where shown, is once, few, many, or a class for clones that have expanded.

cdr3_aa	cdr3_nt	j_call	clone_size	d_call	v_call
CTSSMGRDSGISLSGANVLTF	TGTACCAGCAGCATGGGGAGAGACAGTGGCATTTCCCTTTCTGGGGCCAACGTCCTGACTTTC	TRBJ2-6	NA	NA	TRBV11-2
CASSQDSTGNSALHF	TGCGCCAGCAGTCAAGATAGCACAGGGAATTCAGCCCTCCACTTT	TRBJ1-6	once	NA	TRBV4-1
CSVEPRQEAEVLF	TGCAGCGTTGAACCAAGGCAGGAGGCTGAAGTTCTCTTT	TRBJ1-1	NA	NA	TRBV29-1
CASSKGMGTAYEQYF	TGTGCCAGCAGTAAGGGTATGGGGACCGCCTACGAGCAGTACTTC	TRBJ2-7	few	NA	TRBV25-1
CASLSLGSYEQFF	TGTGCCAGCCTTAGTCTAGGCTCCTACGAGCAGTTCTTC	TRBJ2-1	NA	NA	TRBV6-5
CANSQDFNTPDTQYF	TGCGCCAACAGCCAAGATTTTAACACCCCAGATACGCAGTATTTT	TRBJ2-3	NA	NA	TRBV4-3
CASSMIGTSGANTGKLFF	TGTGCCAGCAGTATGATCGGGACTAGCGGGGCGAACACCGGGAAGCTGTTTTTT	TRBJ2-2	NA	TRBD2	TRBV6-6
CAGTSQGTGANVLTF	TGTGCCGGCACCTCCCAGGGGACGGGGGCCAACGTCCTGACTTTC	TRBJ2-6	NA	NA	TRBV6-6
CSGTTGQEIQYF	TGCAGCGGAACGACAGGCCAAGAGATCCAGTACTTC	TRBJ2-5	NA	NA	TRBV29-1
CASNQFPPPADNEQFF	TGCGCCAGTAATCAGTTCCCCCCCCCGGCGGACAATGAGCAGTTCTTC	TRBJ2-1	NA	NA	TRBV4-3
CASSFSGRRTDTQYF	TGTGCCAGCAGCTTTAGCGGGAGGCGGACAGATACGCAGTATTTT	TRBJ2-3	large	TRBD2	TRBV11-3
CASNSGLALYNEQFF	TGTGCCAGCAACTCCGGATTAGCGCTATACAATGAGCAGTTCTTC	TRBJ2-1	NA	NA	TRBV6-2/TRBV6-3
CANSSTNGLTYEQYF	TGTGCCAACAGCTCTACTAACGGGCTTACCTACGAGCAGTACTTC	TRBJ2-7	NA	NA	TRBV5-4
CTSSFGVMAKNILYF	TGTACGAGCAGCTTCGGGGTGATGGCCAAAAACATTCTGTACTTC	TRBJ2-4	NA	NA	TRBV11-1
CASSPRRQDRLNQPQHF	TGTGCCAGCAGCCCGCGGAGGCAGGACAGACTCAATCAGCCCCAGCATTTT	TRBJ1-5	NA	NA	TRBV5-4
CNGAPGWAMNTDVFF	TGCAACGGGGCCCCAGGTTGGGCCATGAACACTGATGTTTTCTTT	TRBJ1-1	NA	NA	TRBV29-1
CSVGEAWDLFF	TGCAGCGTAGGGGAGGCCTGGGATCTGTTTTTT	TRBJ2-2	NA	NA	TRBV29-1
CANSEEGLAGGYEQHF	TGTGCCAACAGTGAAGAGGGACTAGCGGGAGGCTACGAGCAGCACTTC	TRBJ2-7	once	TRBD2	TRBV6-1
CASSSNLQGRGCNEQFF	TGTGCCAGCAGCTCAAACCTACAGGGACGGGGGTGCAATGAGCAGTTCTTC	TRBJ2-1	NA	NA	TRBV5-4
CSSSYSKDRPSYEQYF	TGTTCCAGCAGTTACTCCAAAGACAGGCCCTCCTACGAGCAGTACTTT	TRBJ2-7	NA	NA	TRBV6-5
CASRRADEQFF	TGCGCCAGTCGGCGGGCTGATGAGCAGTTCTTC	TRBJ2-1	many	NA	TRBV5-1
CAWSLTGTDGYTF	TGTGCCTGGAGTCTCACGGGGACAGATGGCTACACCTTC	TRBJ1-2	many	TRBD1	TRBV30
CASSQAQTVDNPPPHF	TGCGCCAGCAGCCAAGCACAAACTGTCGATAATCCACCCCCCCACTTT	TRBJ1-6	NA	NA	TRBV4-3
CASRPIAGVYYNEQFF	TGTGCCAGCAGGCCCATAGCGGGAGTGTATTACAACGAGCAGTTCTTC	TRBJ2-1	NA	TRBD2	TRBV11-1
CASSQETRALTGANVLTF	TGTGCCAGCAGCCAAGAAACCCGTGCCTTAACTGGGGCCAACGTCCTGACTTTC	TRBJ2-6	many	NA	TRBV4-2
CASRGNRYYEQYF	TGTGCCAGCAGGGGGAATCGATACTACGAGCAGTATTTC	TRBJ2-7	NA	NA	TRBV11-1
CASSHDGTGFYNEQFF	TGCGCCAGCAGCCATGATGGGACGGGCTTCTACAATGAGCAGTTCTTC	TRBJ2-1	NA	NA	TRBV4-3
CASSQDRCGFHNEQLF	TGCGCCAGCAGTCAAGATAGGTGCGGGTTTCACAATGAGCAGTTGTTC	TRBJ2-1	NA	NA	TRBV4-3
CSFAKGIGELFF	TGCAGCTTTGCAAAGGGGATAGGGGAGCTGTTTTTT	TRBJ2-2	NA	NA	TRBV29-1
CASSILGRGVQPQHF	TGTGCCAGCAGCATCTTGGGCAGGGGTGTTCAGCCCCAGCATTTC	TRBJ1-5	NA	NA	TRBV5-6
CASSYSAAWNTGAFF	TGTGCAAGCAGTTACTCGGCAGCCTGGAACACTGGAGCTTTCTTT	TRBJ1-1	few	NA	TRBV6-5
CASSLAAREFYKQYF	TGCGCCAGCAGCTTAGCGGCCAGGGAGTTTTACAAACAGTACTTC	TRBJ2-7	NA	NA	TRBV11-2
CASNPGLAGVDTQYF	TGTGCCAGCAACCCGGGACTAGCGGGAGTAGATACGCAGTATTTT	TRBJ2-3	NA	TRBD2	TRBV6-5
CASSHTSGSDNEQFF	TGTGCCAGCAGCCATACTAGCGGGAGCGACAATGAGCAGTTCTTC	TRBJ2-1	NA	TRBD2	TRBV11-2
CASLNRASGTSTDTQYF	TGTGCCAGCCTTAACAGAGCCTCCGGAACTAGCACAGATACACAGTATTTT	TRBJ2-3	NA	NA	TRBV5-4
CPSSQDPGNGSNTQYF	TGCCCCAGTAGCCAAGATCCGGGTAACGGGAGTAATACGCAGTATTTT	TRBJ2-3	NA	NA	TRBV4-1
CNVGGGGQETQYF	TGCAACGTTGGAGGCGGGGGGCAAGAGACCCAGTACTTC	TRBJ2-5	NA	TRBD2	TRBV29-1
CANEGTGPYEQYF	TGTGCCAATGAGGGGACCGGTCCCTACGAACAGTACTTC	TRBJ2-7	NA	NA	TRBV12-5
CSVGDLPIWEQYF	TGCAGCGTAGGGGACTTACCTATCTGGGAGCAGTATTTC	TRBJ2-7	NA	NA	TRBV29-1
CASRSTSGQTPREAQYF	TGTGCCAGCAGGTCGACTAGCGGGCAAACCCCACGAGAGGCCCAGTACTTC	TRBJ2-5	NA	TRBD2	TRBV6-6
CAGSKGDRGTDTQYF	TGTGCCGGCAGTAAAGGGGACAGGGGCACAGATACACAGTATTTT	TRBJ2-3	NA	TRBD1	TRBV12-3/TRBV12-4
CSVVMVEVEKLFF	TGCAGCGTTGTAATGGTAGAGGTGGAAAAACTGTTTTTT	TRBJ1-4	NA	NA	TRBV29-1
CSVEPSGTSGKYEQFF	TGCAGCGTTGAACCGTCCGGGACTAGCGGGAAGTATGAGCAGTTCTTC	TRBJ2-1	NA	TRBD2	TRBV29-1
CANYPTVPLPNERFF	TGCGCCAACTACCCCACGGTCCCGCTACCCAATGAGCGGTTCTTC	TRBJ2-1	NA	NA	TRBV4-1
CASSAQTGAYGYTF	TGTGCCAGCAGCGCCCAGACTGGAGCGTACGGCTACACCTTC	TRBJ1-2	few	NA	TRBV9
CISSHGTVGNSPLHF	TGTATCAGCAGTCATGGGACAGTTGGAAATTCGCCCCTCCACTTT	TRBJ1-6	NA	TRBD1	TRBV28
CASSLAGASGTRQETQYF	TGCGCCAGCAGCTTGGCCGGGGCTAGCGGGACCCGACAAGAGACCCAGTACTTC	TRBJ2-5	NA	TRBD2	TRBV5-1
CANSETHDLGQYF	TGTGCCAACAGTGAAACTCACGACCTCGGGCAGTACTTC	TRBJ2-7	NA	NA	TRBV6-1
CASSPMASGRWGELFF	TGTGCAAGCAGTCCCATGGCTAGCGGGAGATGGGGGGAGCTGTTTTTT	TRBJ2-2	NA	TRBD2	TRBV12-3/TRBV12-4
CASILAGENIQHF	TGTGCCAGCATCTTAGCGGGGGAGAACATTCAGCACTTC	TRBJ2-4	NA	TRBD2	TRBV7-8